The 29 T cell receptor beta chains below all came from one sample that was sequenced in a study of cytomegalovirus exposure and HLA in healthy donors. With 60 Vbeta and 13 Jbeta primers, the PCR was carried out. The repertoire was sequenced with immunoSEQ multiplex PCR; TCRdb's copy has only in-frame clones and lacks some. The sample has about 59,000 clones; about 80% are singletons. Sequencing was performed on PBMCs. These receptors came from a human donor in good health.

A single count supports this clone. V is TRBV28 and J is TRBJ2-1, with D unresolved. The CDR3 length is 13 residues. Trimming took off 4 bases at V and 4 bases at J, with 8 bases between the two ends. CDR1 is MDHEN, CDR2 SYDVKM, per germline. CDR3 amino acids: CASSSRIYNEQFF. Written as DNA, the CDR3 is TGTGCCAGCAGTTCCCGTATTTACAATGAGCAGTTCTTC.

A word on this clone: One end of the junction fails to match germline, which may point to a read error. The genes are TRBV2 and TRBJ2-7; 7 positions agree with TRBD1. Germline V gives CDR1 SNHLY, CDR2 FYNNEI. The CDR3 is made up of 12 amino acids. CDR3 region: CASRGLGTAEVF. The CDR3, as DNA: TGTGCCAGCCGGGGATTAGGGACAGCCGAGGTATTC.

The V gene is TRBV11-1, the J gene TRBJ1-1; the match to TRBD1 covers 10 bases. The CDR3 has 14 amino acids. Germline V gene lookup returns CDR1 SGHAT and CDR2 FQDESV (reference sequence). The V and J ends lost 5 bases and 10 bases, in that order; junction bases with no gene match: 10. CDR3 loop: CASSRRDRGWAAFF. CDR3 bases: TGTGCCAGCAGCCGCAGGGACAGGGGTTGGGCAGCTTTCTTT.

The rearrangement links TRBV18 to TRBJ2-7, with 13 bases matching TRBD2. The CDR3 has 15 amino acids. CDR1 is KGHSH and CDR2 is LQKENI in the germline V gene. Trimming removed 6 bases from V and 5 bases from J; junction bases left unmatched: 7. In nucleotides, the CDR3 is TGTGCCAGCTCCCGGGGACTAGCGGGACTCGACGAGCAGTACTTC. Its translation is CASSRGLAGLDEQYF.

The chain is built from TRBV6-1 and TRBJ2-7; 7 bases map to TRBD2. This CDR3 has 13 amino acids. Germline CDR1 and CDR2: MNHNS and SASEGT. CDR3 DNA sequence: TGTGGGGGGGGGAAGGAGGGGACCTACGAGCAGTACTTC. This sequence encodes CGGGKEGTYEQYF.

This chain links TRBV6-5 with TRBJ2-3, with 7 bases fitting TRBD1. This CDR3 comprises 13 residues. J was trimmed by 3 bases and V by 6 bases; bases with no gene match: 3. Germline CDR1 and CDR2: MNHEY and SVGAGI. This chain's CDR3 is CASRNRGTDTQYF. CDR3 sequence (DNA): TGTGCCAGCAGGAACAGGGGAACAGATACGCAGTATTTT.

V and J are TRBV13 and TRBJ2-5; 9 bases fit TRBD1. This CDR3 is built from 13 residues. Losses at the gene ends were 9 bases for V and 5 bases for J; bases not matched to a gene: 7. Per the germline V gene, CDR1 is PRHDT and CDR2 is FYEKMQ (reference sequence). The CDR3 coding sequence is TGTGCCAGTAGCACAGGGGGCACGGAGACCCAGTACTTC. It specifies CASSTGGTETQYF.

About this clone: The junction and the germline gene differ at one end; a read error may be behind it. This rearrangement joins TRBV7-8 to TRBJ2-7; D is ambiguous. The CDR3 loop spans 13 amino acids. Germline V gene sequence: CDR1 SGHVS, CDR2 FQNEAQ. CDR3 in DNA: TGTTCCAGCAGCCTAGGGCAGGCCTACGAGCAGTACTTC. Translating gives CSSSLGQAYEQYF. The entire variable domain, with the rest obtained from reference TRBV7-8 and TRBJ2-7, is as follows: GAGVSQSPRYKVAKRGQDVALRCDPISGHVSLFWYQQALGQGPEFLTYFQNEAQLDKSGLPSDRFFAERPEGSVSTLKIQRTQQEDSAVYLCSSSLGQAYEQYFGPGTRLTVT.

The chain links TRBV7-2 to TRBJ2-5; maybe TRBD1 (5 bases). The J call may be wrong; the DNA end is better matched by TRBJ2-7. CDR3 size: 19 residues. Germline-derived CDR1 and CDR2 are SGHTA and FQGNSA. This CDR3 is CASSLSFTLPGMPSYEQYF. Here the CDR3 DNA reads TGTGCCAGCAGCTTAAGTTTTACGCTGCCAGGGATGCCCTCCTACGAGCAGTACTTC.

The J gene is TRBJ1-1, the V gene TRBV29-1; D gene uncertain. The germline V gene encodes CDR1 SQVTM and CDR2 ANQGSEA. The length of the CDR3 is 13 residues. V was cut by 4 bases and J by 1 base, with 10 bases left in between. CDR3 coding DNA: TGCAGCGTTGCGTCCCAGGCGAACACTGAAGCTTTCTTT. As protein: CSVASQANTEAFF.

This chain connects TRBV5-6 to TRBJ1-6; the D is unclear. Looked up from germline, CDR1 is SGHDT and CDR2 is YYEEEE. CDR3 size: 16 residues. Trimming cost V 1 base and J 3 bases, with 11 bases left between them. This CDR3 reads CASSLSWGDYNSPLHF. In DNA form, the CDR3 reads TGTGCCAGCAGCTTGTCCTGGGGAGACTATAATTCACCCCTCCACTTT. The full variable domain, rest sourced from reference TRBV5-6 and TRBJ1-6, is DAGVTQSPTHLIKTRGQQVTLRCSPKSGHDTVSWYQQALGQGPQFIFQYYEEEERQRGNFPDRFSGHQFPNYSSELNVNALLLGDSALYLCASSLSWGDYNSPLHFGNGTRLTVT.

The chain has TRBV7-9 and TRBJ1-1; D not resolved. This CDR3 is built from 15 residues. Germline CDR1 reads SEHNR; CDR2 reads FQNEAQ (reference sequence). V was clipped by 0 bases and J by 1 base, with 9 bases between them. CDR3 bases: TGTGCCAGCAGCTTAGCGGGTCCGGGGAACACTGAAGCTTTCTTT. This sequence encodes CASSLAGPGNTEAFF.

The chain couples TRBV5-1 to TRBJ2-1; 8 bases are a match to TRBD2. The trim removed 5 bases at V and 4 bases at J, leaving 5 bases unmatched. Germline CDR1 and CDR2: SGHRS and YFSETQ. This CDR3 comprises 14 residues. For the CDR3, the DNA is TGCGCCAGCAGACTCACTAGCGGTTACAATGAGCAGTTCTTC. Translating it yields CASRLTSGYNEQFF.

The chain recombines TRBV4-1 with TRBJ1-1, with D tentatively TRBD1 (6 bases). CDR3 length: 16 residues. V lost 3 bases and J lost 1, with 15 bases in between. CDR1 MGHRA and CDR2 YSYEKL come from the germline V gene. DNA of the CDR3: TGCGCCAGCAGCCAGCACAGGGCTGGCGAGAACACTGAAGCTTTCTTT. Its translation: CASSQHRAGENTEAFF.

Concerning this clone: At one end, the junction sequence differs from germline, possibly due to a read error. The rearrangement uses TRBV2 and TRBJ1-2; 7 bases match TRBD1. The germline CDR1 and CDR2 sequences are SNHLY and FYNNEI. The CDR3 loop spans 14 amino acids. DNA for the CDR3: TGTGCCAGCAGGGAAGGACAGGTGGTTGAGGGCTACACCTTC. Translation: CASREGQVVEGYTF.

This clone was counted between two and nine times. J is TRBJ2-2 and V is TRBV7-2, with a weak D call TRBD2 (6 bases). CDR3 length equals 16 residues. CDR1 is SGHTA, CDR2 FQGNSA, per germline. The V end lost 5 bases, the J end lost 0 bases, and 13 bases lay between the germline ends. CDR3 in DNA: TGTGCCAGCAGCCGATCGGCGGGGACGAACACCGGGGAGCTGTTTTTT. This gives the protein CASSRSAGTNTGELFF.

The gene calls are TRBV19 and TRBJ2-1; 9 nucleotides match TRBD2. The germline V gene has CDR1 LNHDA and CDR2 SQIVND (reference sequence). The length of the CDR3 is 20 residues. Trimming took 7 bases from V and 0 from J; bases not matched to a gene: 19. DNA for the CDR3: TGTGCCAGTAACCCCCTCTCGAGACTAGCGGTACTAAGCTCCTACAATGAGCAGTTCTTC. It codes for CASNPLSRLAVLSSYNEQFF.

This clone was seen only a few times. The chain is built from TRBV9 and TRBJ2-7; D is possibly TRBD2 (6 bases). Trimming left V 0 bases short and J 4 bases short, with 14 bases between. Looked up from germline, CDR1 is SGDLS and CDR2 is YYNGEE. This CDR3 has 15 amino acids. The CDR3 region has the DNA TGTGCCAGCAGCGTAGACTGGGGAGGTGGGTACGAGCAGTACTTC. It yields the protein CASSVDWGGGYEQYF.

This chain links TRBV28 with TRBJ1-2; possible D gene TRBD1, 5 bases. Germline V gene data show CDR1 as MDHEN and CDR2 as SYDVKM. The V end was cut by 6 bases, the J end by 4 bases, with 12 bases between. CDR3 length: 13 amino acids. In nucleotides, the CDR3 is TGTGCCAGCAGACCTGGGGGGATCTATGGCTACACCTTC. This codes for CASRPGGIYGYTF.

This chain uses TRBV7-2 with TRBJ2-1; 9 bases align to TRBD2. CDR1 and CDR2 from the germline V gene are SGHTA and FQGNSA. V trimming: 4 bases; J trimming: 6 bases; junction bases outside the gene matches: 7. This CDR3 is 15 amino acids long. CDR3 sequence (DNA): TGTGCCAGCAGCTCCGCGGGGGGGGACCTCAATGAGCAGTTCTTC. Its translation: CASSSAGGDLNEQFF.

CDR3 sequence: CASPGQGLGGYTF. DNA for the CDR3: TGTGCCTCGCCGGGACAGGGGTTAGGTGGCTACACCTTC. The gene calls are TRBV30 and TRBJ1-2, with 10 bases fitting TRBD1. Per the germline V gene, CDR1 is GTSNPN and CDR2 is SVGIG (reference sequence). V lost 7 bases, J lost 7 bases, and 9 bases stayed unmatched. This CDR3 has 13 amino acids.

The V gene is TRBV29-1, the J gene TRBJ2-1; 10 bases align to TRBD2. The V segment lost 8 bases and the J segment 9 bases; nucleotides outside the gene matches: 16. This CDR3 spans 15 amino acids. Germline loops: CDR1 SQVTM, CDR2 ANQGSEA. The DNA of the CDR3 is TGCAGCCCCATCTCAGGGGGTAGCGGGAGGTGTGAGCAGTTCTTC. Its translation: CSPISGGSGRCEQFF.

This chain uses TRBV18 with TRBJ1-1; TRBD1 agrees at 8 bases. The CDR3 loop spans 16 amino acids. The trim removed 3 bases at V and 4 bases at J, leaving 10 bases unmatched. The germline V gene has CDR1 KGHSH and CDR2 LQKENI. The CDR3: CASSPSKDRVSTEAFF. CDR3 nucleotide sequence: TGTGCCAGCTCACCCTCGAAGGACAGGGTGTCCACTGAAGCTTTCTTT.

This clone was seen only once. The chain is built from TRBV6-5 and TRBJ2-1; 7 nucleotides agree with TRBD2. The CDR3 consists of 16 residues. Germline loops: CDR1 MNHEY, CDR2 SVGAGI. The J segment lost 4 bases and the V segment lost 4 bases, leaving 10 bases of the junction unmatched. CDR3 in amino acids: CASSSDSLGGYNEQFF. Here the CDR3 DNA reads TGTGCCAGCAGTTCCGACTCTCTGGGGGGGTACAATGAGCAGTTCTTC.

This clone was counted a few times. The chain is built from TRBV20-1 and TRBJ1-1, with no clear D. The ends were cut back, 6 bases at V and 1 base at J, with 3 bases in the middle. The CDR3 runs to 10 residues. The germline V gene has CDR1 DFQATT and CDR2 SNEGSKA (reference sequence). The DNA for the CDR3 is TGCAGTGCCAGGAACACTGAAGCTTTCTTT. Encoded protein: CSARNTEAFF.

This rearrangement joins TRBV4-3 to TRBJ2-1; TRBD2 agrees at 9 bases. V was pared by 3 bases and J by 4 bases, with 4 bases of the junction left unmatched. Per germline, CDR1 LGHNA and CDR2 YSLEER. The CDR3 runs 15 residues. This CDR3 reads CASSQRLAEYNEQFF. Here the CDR3 DNA reads TGCGCCAGCAGCCAGCGACTAGCGGAATACAATGAGCAGTTCTTC.

This sequence joins TRBV28 and TRBJ1-2; D unclear. V dropped 6 bases and J dropped 5 bases, with 13 bases sitting between them. The CDR3 extends over 13 amino acids. CDR1 and CDR2 (germline): MDHEN, SYDVKM. In DNA form, the CDR3 reads TGTGCCAGCAGACTGGCAGCGTATTATGGCTACACCTTC. Encoded protein: CASRLAAYYGYTF.

The V gene is TRBV4-3, the J gene TRBJ2-5; 11 bases align to TRBD2. This CDR3 has 13 amino acids. Germline assignment: CDR1 LGHNA and CDR2 YSLEER. The junction had 0 bases not matched to a gene; V was cut back by 4 bases and J by 5 bases. CDR3 sequence: CASSLAGGETQYF. Written as DNA, the CDR3 is TGCGCCAGCAGCCTAGCGGGAGGGGAGACCCAGTACTTC.

This chain joins TRBV19 and TRBJ2-7; D gene unclear. V lost 8 bases and J lost 6, with 11 bases in between. CDR1 is LNHDA, CDR2 SQIVND, per germline (reference sequence). The CDR3 covers 11 residues. CDR3 loop: CASQAYGEQYF. The CDR3 DNA reads as TGTGCCAGTCAAGCATATGGCGAGCAGTACTTC.